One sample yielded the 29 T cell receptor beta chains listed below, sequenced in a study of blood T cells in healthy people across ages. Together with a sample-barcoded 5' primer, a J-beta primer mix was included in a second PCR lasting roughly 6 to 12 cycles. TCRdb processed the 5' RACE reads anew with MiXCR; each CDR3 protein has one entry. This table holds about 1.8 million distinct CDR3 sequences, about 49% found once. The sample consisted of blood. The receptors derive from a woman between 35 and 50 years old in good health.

DNA of the CDR3: TGCAGCGTCGTGGACAGGGACGGGGTTGGGCCCCAGCATTTT. Encoded protein: CSVVDRDGVGPQHF. V and J are TRBV20-1 and TRBJ1-5, with 8 bases fitting TRBD1. Germline CDR1 is DFQATT and CDR2 is SNEGSKA (reference sequence). There are 14 residues in the CDR3.

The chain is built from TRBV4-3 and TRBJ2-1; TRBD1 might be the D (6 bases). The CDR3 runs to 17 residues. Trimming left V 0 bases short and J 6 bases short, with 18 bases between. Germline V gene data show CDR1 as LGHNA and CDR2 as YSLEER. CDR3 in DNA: TGCGCCAGCAGCCAAGATACCGTCCAGGGGTGGGTCAATGAGCAGTTCTTC. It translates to CASSQDTVQGWVNEQFF.

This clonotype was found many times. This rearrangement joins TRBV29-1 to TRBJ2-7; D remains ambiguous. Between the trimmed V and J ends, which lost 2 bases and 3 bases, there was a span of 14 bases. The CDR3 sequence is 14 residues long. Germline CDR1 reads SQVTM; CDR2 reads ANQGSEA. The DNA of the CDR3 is TGCAGCGTTGAACTCCCAGGCCTCTACTACGAGCAGTACTTC. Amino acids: CSVELPGLYYEQYF.

The CDR3 is CATSGQITYNSPLHF. Here the CDR3 DNA reads TGTGCCACCAGCGGACAGATCACCTATAATTCACCCCTCCACTTT. V gene TRBV27 combines with J gene TRBJ1-6; tentatively, D is TRBD1 (6 bases). V was trimmed by 10 bases and J by 2 bases, leaving 15 bases between them. The CDR3 contains 15 residues. Germline V gene data show CDR1 as MNHEY and CDR2 as SMNVEV (reference sequence).

The CDR3 region is CASSLLSGQGETQYF. CDR3 coding DNA: TGTGCCAGCAGTTTATTGTCGGGACAGGGGGAGACCCAGTACTTC. The chain uses TRBV28 and TRBJ2-5; 10 bases are a match to TRBD1. The CDR3 consists of 15 residues. Unmatched junction bases numbered 4, after V lost 1 base and J lost 5 bases. Germline V gene data show CDR1 as MDHEN and CDR2 as SYDVKM.

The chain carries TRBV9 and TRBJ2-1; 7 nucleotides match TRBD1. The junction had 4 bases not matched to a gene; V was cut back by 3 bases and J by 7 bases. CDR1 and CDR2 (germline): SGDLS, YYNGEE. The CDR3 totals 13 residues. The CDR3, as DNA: TGTGCCAGCAGCGCCGTACAGGGGAATGAGCAGTTCTTC. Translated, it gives CASSAVQGNEQFF.

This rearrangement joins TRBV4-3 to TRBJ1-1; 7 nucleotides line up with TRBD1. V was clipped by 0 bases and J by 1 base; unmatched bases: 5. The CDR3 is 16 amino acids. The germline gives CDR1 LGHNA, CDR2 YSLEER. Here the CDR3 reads CASSQDGGQPNTEAFF. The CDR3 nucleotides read TGCGCCAGCAGCCAAGATGGGGGACAGCCGAACACTGAAGCTTTCTTT.

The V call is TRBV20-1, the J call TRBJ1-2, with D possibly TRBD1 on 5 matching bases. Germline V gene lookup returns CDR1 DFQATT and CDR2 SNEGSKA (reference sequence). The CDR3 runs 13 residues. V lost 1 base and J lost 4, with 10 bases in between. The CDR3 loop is CSARGSGRYGYTF. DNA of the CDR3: TGCAGTGCTAGAGGTTCAGGGCGCTATGGCTACACCTTC.

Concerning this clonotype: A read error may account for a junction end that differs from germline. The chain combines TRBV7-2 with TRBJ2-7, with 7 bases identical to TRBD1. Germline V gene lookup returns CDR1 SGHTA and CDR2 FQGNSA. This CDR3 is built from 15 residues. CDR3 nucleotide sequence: TGTGCCAGCAGCCTAAGTGGGGGACAGAGATACGAGCGGTACTTC. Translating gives CASSLSGGQRYERYF.

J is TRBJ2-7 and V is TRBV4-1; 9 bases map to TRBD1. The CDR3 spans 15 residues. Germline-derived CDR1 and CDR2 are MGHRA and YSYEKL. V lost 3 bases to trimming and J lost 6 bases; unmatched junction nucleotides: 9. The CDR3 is CASSQPGQGLREQYF. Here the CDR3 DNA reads TGCGCCAGCAGCCAGCCGGGACAGGGCCTTCGCGAGCAGTACTTC.

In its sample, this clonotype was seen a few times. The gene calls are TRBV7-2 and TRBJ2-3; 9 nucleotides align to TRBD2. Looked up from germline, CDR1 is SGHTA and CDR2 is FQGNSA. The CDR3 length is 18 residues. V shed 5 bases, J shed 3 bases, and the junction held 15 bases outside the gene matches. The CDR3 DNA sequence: TGTGCCAGCAGCCAAGAGGGTAGCGGGGGTTTGGCTACAGATACGCAGTATTTT. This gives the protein CASSQEGSGGLATDTQYF.

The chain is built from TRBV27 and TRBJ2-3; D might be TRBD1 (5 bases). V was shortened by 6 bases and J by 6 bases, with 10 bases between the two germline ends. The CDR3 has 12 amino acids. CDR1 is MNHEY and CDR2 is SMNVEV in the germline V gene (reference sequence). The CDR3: CASRPGFDTQYF. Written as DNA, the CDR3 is TGTGCCAGCAGGCCAGGGTTCGATACGCAGTATTTT.

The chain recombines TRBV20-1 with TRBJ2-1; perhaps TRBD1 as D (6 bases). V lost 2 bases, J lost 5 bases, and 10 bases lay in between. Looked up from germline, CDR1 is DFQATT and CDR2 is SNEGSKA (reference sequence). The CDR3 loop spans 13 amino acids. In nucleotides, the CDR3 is TGCAGTGCTAGATGGGACAAGCACAATGAGCAGTTCTTC. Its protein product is CSARWDKHNEQFF.

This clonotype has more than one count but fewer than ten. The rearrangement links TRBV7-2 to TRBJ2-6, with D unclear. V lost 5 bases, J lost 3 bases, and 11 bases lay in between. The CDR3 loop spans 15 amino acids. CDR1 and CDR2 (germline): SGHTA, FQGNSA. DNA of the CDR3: TGTGCCAGCAGCCCAGCCCATGGTGGGGCCAACGTCCTGACTTTC. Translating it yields CASSPAHGGANVLTF.

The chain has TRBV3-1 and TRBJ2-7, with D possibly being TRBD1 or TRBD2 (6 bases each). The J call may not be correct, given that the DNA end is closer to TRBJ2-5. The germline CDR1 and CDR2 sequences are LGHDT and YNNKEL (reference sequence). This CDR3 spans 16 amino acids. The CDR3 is CASSQEGGRGEETQYF. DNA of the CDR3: TGTGCCAGCAGCCAAGAGGGGGGCAGGGGAGAGGAGACCCAGTACTTC.

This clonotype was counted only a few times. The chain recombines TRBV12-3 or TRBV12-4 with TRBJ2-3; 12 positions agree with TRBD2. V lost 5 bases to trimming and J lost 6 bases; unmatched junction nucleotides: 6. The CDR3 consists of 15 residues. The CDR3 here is CASSGRTSGEDTQYF. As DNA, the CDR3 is TGTGCCAGCAGTGGTAGGACTAGCGGGGAGGATACGCAGTATTTT.

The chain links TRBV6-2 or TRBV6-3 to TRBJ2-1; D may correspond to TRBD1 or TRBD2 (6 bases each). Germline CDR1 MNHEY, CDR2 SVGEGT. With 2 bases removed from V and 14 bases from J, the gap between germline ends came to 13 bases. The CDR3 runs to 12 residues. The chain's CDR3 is CASSYGGRKKFF. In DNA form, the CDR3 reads TGTGCCAGCAGTTACGGGGGGCGGAAGAAGTTCTTC.

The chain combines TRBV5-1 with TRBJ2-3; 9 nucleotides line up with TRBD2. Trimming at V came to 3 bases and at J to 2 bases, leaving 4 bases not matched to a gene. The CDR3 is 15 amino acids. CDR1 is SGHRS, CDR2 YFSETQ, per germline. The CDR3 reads CASSSTSGDTDTQYF. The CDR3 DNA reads TGCGCCAGCAGCTCGACTAGCGGCGACACAGATACGCAGTATTTT. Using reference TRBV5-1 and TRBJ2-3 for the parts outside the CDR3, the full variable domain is KAGVTQTPRYLIKTRGQQVTLSCSPISGHRSVSWYQQTPGQGLQFLFEYFSETQRNKGNFPGRFSGRQFSNSRSEMNVSTLELGDSALYLCASSSTSGDTDTQYFGPGTRLTVL.

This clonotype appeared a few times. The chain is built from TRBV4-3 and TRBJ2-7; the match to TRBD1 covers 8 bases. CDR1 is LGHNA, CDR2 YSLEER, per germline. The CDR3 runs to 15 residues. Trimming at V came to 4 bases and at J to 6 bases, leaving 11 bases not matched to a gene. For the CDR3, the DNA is TGCGCCAGCAGCCTGAAGGAGACAGGGGCGTCCGAGCAGTACTTC. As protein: CASSLKETGASEQYF.

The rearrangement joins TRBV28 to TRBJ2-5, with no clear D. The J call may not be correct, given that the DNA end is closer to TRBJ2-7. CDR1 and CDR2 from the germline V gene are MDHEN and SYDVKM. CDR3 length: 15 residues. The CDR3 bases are TGTGCCAGCAGTCCATACCCTCGAGTGGAGCACGAGCAGTACTTC. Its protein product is CASSPYPRVEHEQYF.

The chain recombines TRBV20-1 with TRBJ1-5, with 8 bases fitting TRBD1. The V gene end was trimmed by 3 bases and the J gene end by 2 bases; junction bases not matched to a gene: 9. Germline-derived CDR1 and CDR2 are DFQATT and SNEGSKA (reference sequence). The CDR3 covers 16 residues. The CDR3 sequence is CSARDRTGRGNQPQHF. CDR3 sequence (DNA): TGCAGTGCTAGGGATCGGACAGGGCGAGGCAATCAGCCCCAGCATTTT.

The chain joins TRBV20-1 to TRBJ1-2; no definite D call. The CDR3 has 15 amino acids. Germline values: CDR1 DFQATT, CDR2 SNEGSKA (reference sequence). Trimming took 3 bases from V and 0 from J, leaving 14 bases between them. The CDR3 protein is CSASTLASANYGYTF. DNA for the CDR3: TGCAGTGCTAGTACACTCGCATCGGCTAACTATGGCTACACCTTC.

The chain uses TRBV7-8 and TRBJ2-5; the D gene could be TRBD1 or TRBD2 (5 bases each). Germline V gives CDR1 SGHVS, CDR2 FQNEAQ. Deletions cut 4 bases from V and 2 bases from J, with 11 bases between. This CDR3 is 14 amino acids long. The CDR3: CASSSHGAQETQYF. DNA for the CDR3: TGTGCCAGCAGCTCACACGGGGCACAAGAGACCCAGTACTTC.

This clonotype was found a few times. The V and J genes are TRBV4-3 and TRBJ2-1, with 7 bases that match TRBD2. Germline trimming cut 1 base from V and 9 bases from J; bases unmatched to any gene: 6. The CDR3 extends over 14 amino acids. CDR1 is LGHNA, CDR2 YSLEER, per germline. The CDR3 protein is CASSQVRGEGEQFF. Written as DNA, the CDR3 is TGCGCCAGCAGCCAAGTACGAGGGGAGGGTGAGCAGTTCTTC.

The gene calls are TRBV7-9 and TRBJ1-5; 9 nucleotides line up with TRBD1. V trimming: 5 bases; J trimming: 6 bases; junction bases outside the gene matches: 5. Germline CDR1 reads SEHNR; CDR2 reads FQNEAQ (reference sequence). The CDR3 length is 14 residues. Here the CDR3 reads CASSLDRGSQPQHF. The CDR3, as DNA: TGTGCCAGCAGCCTTGACAGGGGGAGTCAGCCCCAGCATTTT.

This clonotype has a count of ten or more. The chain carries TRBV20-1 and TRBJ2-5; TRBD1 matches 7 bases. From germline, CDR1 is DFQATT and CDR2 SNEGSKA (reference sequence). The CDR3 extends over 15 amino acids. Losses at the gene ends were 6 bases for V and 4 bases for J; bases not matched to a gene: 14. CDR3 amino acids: CSALIWGQRGETQYF. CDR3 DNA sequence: TGCAGTGCCCTTATTTGGGGACAGAGAGGAGAGACCCAGTACTTC.

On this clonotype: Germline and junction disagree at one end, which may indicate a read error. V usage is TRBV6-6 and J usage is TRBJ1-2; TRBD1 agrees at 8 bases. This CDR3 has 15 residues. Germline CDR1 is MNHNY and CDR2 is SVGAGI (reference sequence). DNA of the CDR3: TGTGCCAGCAGTAACGACAGGGGTGGCTACTATGACTACACCTTC. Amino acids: CASSNDRGGYYDYTF.

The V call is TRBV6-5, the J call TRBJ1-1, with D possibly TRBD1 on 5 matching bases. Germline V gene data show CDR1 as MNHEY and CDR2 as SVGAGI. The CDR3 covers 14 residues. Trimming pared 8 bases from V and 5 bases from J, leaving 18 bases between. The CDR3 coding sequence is TGTGCCAGCGGCCCCGGGTCGGGGGGGACTGAAGCTTTCTTT. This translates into CASGPGSGGTEAFF.

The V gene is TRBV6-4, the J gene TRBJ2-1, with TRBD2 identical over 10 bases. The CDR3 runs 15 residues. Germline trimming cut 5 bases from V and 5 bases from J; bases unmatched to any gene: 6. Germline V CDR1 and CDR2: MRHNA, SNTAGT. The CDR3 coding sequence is TGTGCCAGCAGTCTACTAGCGGGGCCTAACAATGAGCAGTTCTTC. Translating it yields CASSLLAGPNNEQFF.